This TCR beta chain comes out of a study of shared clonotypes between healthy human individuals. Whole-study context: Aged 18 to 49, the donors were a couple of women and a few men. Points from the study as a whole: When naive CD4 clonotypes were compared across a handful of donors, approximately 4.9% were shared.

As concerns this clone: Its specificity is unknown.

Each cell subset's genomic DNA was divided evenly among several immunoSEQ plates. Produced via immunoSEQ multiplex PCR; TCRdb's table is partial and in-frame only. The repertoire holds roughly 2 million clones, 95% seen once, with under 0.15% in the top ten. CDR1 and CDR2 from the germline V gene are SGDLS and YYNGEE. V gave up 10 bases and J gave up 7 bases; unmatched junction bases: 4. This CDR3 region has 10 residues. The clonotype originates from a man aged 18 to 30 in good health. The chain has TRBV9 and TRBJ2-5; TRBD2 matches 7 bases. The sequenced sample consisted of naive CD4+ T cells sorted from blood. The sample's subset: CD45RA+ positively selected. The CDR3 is CAGREGTQYF. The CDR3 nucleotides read TGTGCCGGGAGGGAGGGGACCCAGTACTTC.